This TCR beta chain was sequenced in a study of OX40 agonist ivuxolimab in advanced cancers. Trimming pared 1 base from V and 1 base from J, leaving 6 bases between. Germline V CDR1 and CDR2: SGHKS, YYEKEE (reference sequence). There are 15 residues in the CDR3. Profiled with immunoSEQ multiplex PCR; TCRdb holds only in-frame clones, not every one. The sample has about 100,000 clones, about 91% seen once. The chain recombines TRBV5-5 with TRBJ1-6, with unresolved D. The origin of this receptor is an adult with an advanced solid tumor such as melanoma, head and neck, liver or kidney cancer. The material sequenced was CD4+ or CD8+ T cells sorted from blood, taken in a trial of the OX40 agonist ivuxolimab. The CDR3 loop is CASSLMPSYNSPLHF. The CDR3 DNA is TGTGCCAGCAGCTTGATGCCTTCCTATAATTCACCCCTCCACTTT.